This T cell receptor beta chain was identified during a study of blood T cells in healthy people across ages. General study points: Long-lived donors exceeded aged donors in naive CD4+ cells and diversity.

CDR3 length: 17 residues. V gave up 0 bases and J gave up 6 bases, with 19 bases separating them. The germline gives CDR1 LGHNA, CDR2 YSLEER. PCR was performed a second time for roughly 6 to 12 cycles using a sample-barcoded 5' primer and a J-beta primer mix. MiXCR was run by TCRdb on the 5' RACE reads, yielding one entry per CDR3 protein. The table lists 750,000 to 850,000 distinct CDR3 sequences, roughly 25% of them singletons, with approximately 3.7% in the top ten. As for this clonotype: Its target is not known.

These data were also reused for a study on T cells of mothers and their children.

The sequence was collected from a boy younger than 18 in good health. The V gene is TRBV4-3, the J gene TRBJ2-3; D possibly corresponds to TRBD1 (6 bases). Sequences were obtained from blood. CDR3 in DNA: TGCGCCAGCAGCCAAGATAGCAGGGGCGCTTTCGAGGATACGCAGTATTTT. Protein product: CASSQDSRGAFEDTQYF.